This T cell receptor beta chain was sequenced in a study of cytomegalovirus exposure and HLA in healthy donors. Overall study findings and caveats: Within an earlier analysis, most TCR beta V segments proved productive either about 90% or about 30% of the time. Cytomegalovirus status was reportedly diagnosed by the classifier with high sensitivity and specificity.

Regarding this clone: Its antigen is not identified.

This PCR relied on a set of 60 Vbeta primers and 13 Jbeta primers. Produced via immunoSEQ multiplex PCR; TCRdb's table is partial and in-frame only. Here the sample spans about 140,000 clones, approximately 80% being singletons. Germline CDR1 and CDR2: MNHNS and SASEGT. This CDR3 spans 16 amino acids. Trimming pared 4 bases from V and 0 bases from J, leaving 13 bases between. Sequencing used PBMCs. The clonotype was recovered from a middle-aged man in good health and CMV-seronegative. The chain uses TRBV6-1 and TRBJ2-1, with a tentative D call TRBD1 (5 bases). The CDR3 is CASSAGPPSSYNEQFF. DNA of the CDR3: TGTGCCAGCAGTGCAGGGCCCCCGAGCTCCTACAATGAGCAGTTCTTC.